Below are 19 T cell receptor beta chains sequenced from a single sample in a study of T cell repertoires in cytomegalovirus infection (dated by TCRdb to the late 2010s). The data were produced on an Illumina HiSeq 1500. TCRdb reprocessing: public reads trimmed at Q25 with fastp, clones called with MiXCR, in-frame beta chains kept. A single entry per CDR3 protein holds the most common genes and DNA from its merged rows. This sample comprises approximately 500,000 distinct CDR3 sequences, 16% of them detected only once. The top ten clonotypes cover under 30% of the sample. Source material: CD8+ T cells from PBMCs. All receptors come from a human donor in good health (CMV status not recorded). Some clones in this sample may be carry-over from other donors' samples.

This clonotype was found many times. The CDR3 sequence: CASSEGGTGANVLTF. The CDR3 coding sequence is TGTGCCAGCAGTGAAGGGGGGACTGGGGCCAACGTCCTGACTTTC. The chain is built from TRBV12-3 or TRBV12-4 and TRBJ2-6, with D possibly being TRBD1 or TRBD2 (6 bases each). The ends were cut back, 5 bases at V and 2 bases at J, with 10 bases in the middle. This CDR3 is built from 15 residues.

This clonotype was observed many times. CDR3 coding DNA: TGTGCTAGTGCCCAGGGGGGAGGCAACACTGAAGCTTTCTTT. It codes for CASAQGGGNTEAFF. This chain links TRBV12-5 with TRBJ1-1, with 7 bases aligning to TRBD1. Germline V gene data show CDR1 as LGHNT and CDR2 as FRNRAP. The J segment lost 2 bases and the V segment lost 7 bases, leaving 7 bases of the junction unmatched. The CDR3 covers 14 residues.

This clonotype was seen repeatedly, ten times or more. This rearrangement joins TRBV7-8 to TRBJ2-7; D gene unclear. Looked up from germline, CDR1 is SGHVS and CDR2 is FQNEAQ. CDR3 length: 14 amino acids. V gave up 2 bases and J gave up 7 bases, with 15 bases separating them. Here the CDR3 reads CASSLFRDSLEQYF. CDR3 bases: TGTGCCAGCAGCTTATTCCGTGATTCACTAGAGCAGTACTTC.

This clonotype was observed many times. This chain connects TRBV7-3 to TRBJ1-1; D is undetermined. V shed 5 bases and J shed 4 bases, with 11 bases lying between them. This CDR3 region has 13 residues. Germline values: CDR1 SGHTA, CDR2 FQGTGA. The CDR3 reads CASSTDTSTEAFF. As DNA, the CDR3 is TGTGCCAGCAGCACCGATACATCCACTGAAGCTTTCTTT.

This clonotype was found many times. The rearrangement uses TRBV6-5 and TRBJ2-1, with D possibly being TRBD1 (6 bases). Trimming shortened V by 0 bases and J by 3 bases, and 21 bases separated the two germline ends. The CDR3 is 19 residues long. CDR1 is MNHEY, CDR2 SVGAGI, per germline. The CDR3 sequence: CASSYSFLSGQRNYNEQFF. CDR3 nucleotides: TGTGCCAGCAGTTACTCGTTTTTGAGTGGACAGCGAAACTACAATGAGCAGTTCTTC.

This clonotype has just a few counts. The V gene is TRBV20-1, the J gene TRBJ2-7, with no clear D. The CDR3 is 14 amino acids. Germline V gene lookup returns CDR1 DFQATT and CDR2 SNEGSKA (reference sequence). Between the trimmed V and J ends, which lost 3 bases and 1 base, there was a span of 13 bases. The CDR3 DNA sequence: TGCAGTGCTAGTAACGTCAGATTGTCCTACGAGCAGTACTTC. Protein product: CSASNVRLSYEQYF.

This clonotype appeared many times. This chain uses TRBV7-8 with TRBJ2-2; no firm D call. Per the germline V gene, CDR1 is SGHVS and CDR2 is FQNEAQ. CDR3 length: 18 amino acids. Deletions cut 2 bases from V and 0 bases from J, with 16 bases between. CDR3 amino acids: CASSLLLLSVANTGELFF. CDR3 nucleotides: TGTGCCAGCAGCTTATTGCTTCTCAGCGTAGCGAACACCGGGGAGCTGTTTTTT. Looking up the rest from reference TRBV7-8 and TRBJ2-2 gives the full variable domain: GAGVSQSPRYKVAKRGQDVALRCDPISGHVSLFWYQQALGQGPEFLTYFQNEAQLDKSGLPSDRFFAERPEGSVSTLKIQRTQQEDSAVYLCASSLLLLSVANTGELFFGEGSRLTVL.

This clonotype was observed a single time. CDR3 sequence (DNA): TGTGCCAGTAGTATTGCAGGGTTAGAAGGCTACACCTTC. Protein product: CASSIAGLEGYTF. The J gene is TRBJ1-2, the V gene TRBV19, with D perhaps matching TRBD1 (5 bases). CDR1 is LNHDA, CDR2 SQIVND, per germline (reference sequence). V lost 3 bases to trimming and J lost 8 bases, with 13 bases between them. This CDR3 is built from 13 residues.

This clonotype was counted between two and nine times. The chain recombines TRBV4-2 with TRBJ1-1, with D tentatively TRBD1 (5 bases). Germline V gene sequence: CDR1 LGHNA, CDR2 YNFKEQ. The CDR3 length is 15 residues. V lost 0 bases to trimming and J lost 1 base, with 9 bases between them. For the CDR3, the DNA is TGTGCCAGCAGCCAAGATGGGGCACCGAACACTGAAGCTTTCTTT. Encoded protein: CASSQDGAPNTEAFF.

This clonotype was seen at least ten times. V and J are TRBV14 and TRBJ2-7; perhaps TRBD1 as D (6 bases). With 4 bases removed from V and 3 bases from J, the gap between germline ends came to 16 bases. This CDR3 is built from 15 residues. Germline V CDR1 and CDR2: SGHDN, FVKESK. As DNA, the CDR3 is TGTGCCAGCAGCCCCGGCAGGGGATGGCTCTACGAGCAGTACTTC. It is translated as CASSPGRGWLYEQYF.

There are many counts of this clonotype. The chain has TRBV12-3 or TRBV12-4 and TRBJ2-2; tentatively, D is TRBD1 (6 bases). The CDR3 length is 15 residues. Trimming shortened V by 10 bases and J by 3 bases, and 18 bases separated the two germline ends. The CDR3 DNA follows: TGTGCCACCACATTACGAAACAGGGACACCGGGGAGCTGTTTTTT. The encoded protein is CATTLRNRDTGELFF.

V and J are TRBV6-5 and TRBJ2-7; 8 bases align to TRBD1. The CDR3 totals 13 residues. The germline V gene encodes CDR1 MNHEY and CDR2 SVGAGI. With 4 bases clipped from V and 5 bases from J, the junction kept 4 bases outside the gene matches. The CDR3 DNA reads TGTGCCAGCAGTTGGACAGGGAAAGACGAGCAGTACTTC. Protein: CASSWTGKDEQYF.

This clonotype was detected ten times or more. The genes are TRBV12-3 or TRBV12-4 and TRBJ1-1; 8 nucleotides line up with TRBD1. The CDR3 consists of 12 residues. V shed 5 bases, J shed 11 bases, and the junction held 7 bases outside the gene matches. This chain's CDR3 is CASSPPDRDAFF. The CDR3 nucleotides are TGTGCCAGCAGTCCGCCGGACAGGGATGCTTTCTTT.

This clonotype was seen repeatedly, ten times or more. J is TRBJ2-1 and V is TRBV12-3 or TRBV12-4, with D possibly TRBD2 on 6 matching bases. The germline V and J ends were trimmed by 1 base and 2 bases, with 9 bases remaining between them. The CDR3 is 15 amino acids. The CDR3 nucleotides read TGTGCCAGCAGTTTAGATAGCGGTACCTACAATGAGCAGTTCTTC. The encoded protein is CASSLDSGTYNEQFF.

This clonotype was seen ten or more times. The V call is TRBV28, the J call TRBJ2-1; TRBD1 might be the D (7 bases). This CDR3 is built from 16 residues. Germline V gene lookup returns CDR1 MDHEN and CDR2 SYDVKM. Trimming took off 7 bases at V and 4 bases at J, with 20 bases between the two ends. CDR3 protein: CASNAGGSGPYNEQFF. CDR3 nucleotides: TGTGCCAGCAATGCAGGGGGGAGTGGCCCATACAATGAGCAGTTCTTC.

A few counts support this clonotype. V usage is TRBV6-1 and J usage is TRBJ2-7; D remains ambiguous. The CDR3 extends over 12 amino acids. Germline-derived CDR1 and CDR2 are MNHNS and SASEGT. V lost 7 bases and J lost 3, with 10 bases in between. CDR3 in amino acids: CASNRRRYEQYF. The DNA of the CDR3 is TGTGCCAGCAACCGAAGACGCTACGAGCAGTACTTC.

This clonotype appeared once. The chain recombines TRBV7-9 with TRBJ1-1; maybe TRBD1 (5 bases). V lost 6 bases, J lost 3 bases, and 14 bases lay in between. The germline gives CDR1 SEHNR, CDR2 FQNEAQ (reference sequence). This CDR3 is built from 14 residues. The CDR3 sequence is CASSRGGGYTEAFF. The CDR3 DNA is TGTGCCAGCAGTCGTGGGGGGGGGTACACTGAAGCTTTCTTT.

Regarding this clonotype: One base away lies a much larger clone, so this may be a sequencing read error. Because the CDR3 is missing its conserved closing phenylalanine or tryptophan, this is likely a read error. The chain links TRBV6-2 or TRBV6-3 to TRBJ2-7, with a possible D match to TRBD1 (6 bases). V lost 10 bases and J 3 bases, leaving 25 bases between the germline ends. CDR1 and CDR2 (germline): MNHEY, SVGEGT. The CDR3 totals 16 residues. The CDR3 DNA is TGTGCCACCCTAAGGGGATTGGGGGCTATCCGCTACGAGCAGTACTTA. It is translated as CATLRGLGAIRYEQYL.

Ten or more counts support this clonotype. The chain links TRBV5-4 to TRBJ2-1, with 9 positions matching TRBD2. Trimming took 4 bases from V and 4 from J; bases not matched to a gene: 6. This CDR3 spans 15 amino acids. CDR1 and CDR2 from the germline V gene are SGHNT and YYREEE (reference sequence). The CDR3 reads CASSGAGGIYNEQFF. The CDR3 bases are TGTGCCAGCAGCGGGGCGGGGGGGATTTACAATGAGCAGTTCTTC.